The clone carrying this T cell receptor (beta chain) was seen a handful of times. The V and J ends lost 1 base and 7 bases respectively, with 15 bases between them. The CDR3 is 15 amino acids. Germline V CDR1 and CDR2: SGHTA, FQGNSA. The data originate from a study of blood T cell repertoires in COVID-19. This table comes from immunoSEQ multiplex PCR, and its TCRdb copy is limited to in-frame clones, with some not included. Found here are some 220,000 clones, around 83% of them singletons; the top ten hold around 9.5%. The sample was peripheral blood. The rearrangement uses TRBV7-2 and TRBJ2-3; possibly TRBD2 for D (6 bases). This TCR was sampled from a man aged 50 or older with active or convalescent COVID-19. CDR3 coding DNA: TGTGCCAGCAGCTTAGGCGGGACGGTATCAAATACGCAGTATTTT. This translates into CASSLGGTVSNTQYF.